This T cell receptor beta chain was captured in a study of T cells in localized non-small cell lung cancer. Study results and limitations: Out of the top 100 tumor clones, a median approximately 50 were seen in adjacent lung.

Germline CDR1 SGDLS, CDR2 YYNGEE. The CDR3 has 14 amino acids. The V end lost 4 bases, the J end lost 4 bases, and 14 bases lay between the germline ends. This table comes from immunoSEQ multiplex PCR, and its TCRdb copy is limited to in-frame clones, with some not included. Counted here are 1,600 or so clones, roughly 25% occurring once; the ten biggest clones make up around 21%. In its sample, this clone was seen a few times. Its target is unknown. The chain links TRBV9 to TRBJ1-2; D is undetermined. The material sequenced was normal lung tissue next to the tumor, taken before any cancer treatment. This sequence was found in a male donor aged 60 or older with stage II lung adenocarcinoma. CDR3 protein: CASSPPGPSYGYTF. The CDR3 bases are TGTGCCAGCAGCCCCCCCGGGCCTTCCTATGGCTACACCTTC.